The T cell receptor beta chain described here comes from a study of PD-1 blockade in mismatch repair-deficient tumors. CDR1 MDHEN and CDR2 SYDVKM come from the germline V gene. The CDR3 has 16 amino acids. V gave up 5 bases and J gave up 1 base; unmatched junction bases: 8. Assay used: immunoSEQ multiplex PCR; TCRdb lists only in-frame clones, some missing. This sample yields 120,000 or so clones, of which about 86% are seen a single time; approximately 12% belongs to the top ten. The source material was peripheral blood, sampled 44 weeks after starting pembrolizumab. The rearrangement links TRBV28 to TRBJ2-5, with 9 bases that match TRBD1. This clonotype was obtained from an adult with mismatch repair-deficient cancer. CDR3 region: CASSPWTGAIQETQYF. The CDR3 DNA follows: TGTGCCAGCAGTCCCTGGACAGGGGCCATCCAAGAGACCCAGTACTTC. The whole variable domain, filled in from reference TRBV28 and TRBJ2-5, reads DVKVTQSSRYLVKRTGEKVFLECVQDMDHENMFWYRQDPGLGLRLIYFSYDVKMKEKGDIPEGYSVSREKKERFSLILESASTNQTSMYLCASSPWTGAIQETQYFGPGTRLLVL.